This T cell receptor beta chain was documented in a study of tissue T cells after allogeneic stem cell transplantation. Sample time point: mouse harvest day 14 after allogeneic transplant. Tail vein injection delivered 10^7 T-cell-depleted bone marrow cells and 10^6 splenic CD5+ T cells. The repertoire was sequenced with immunoSEQ multiplex PCR; TCRdb's copy has only in-frame clones and lacks some. Of 4,500 to 5,500 clones in the sample, 35% to 50% were seen once. The length of the CDR3 is 14 residues. V lost 1 base and J lost 0, with 5 bases in between. Germline values: CDR1 LGHNA, CDR2 YNLKQL (reference sequence). This clone was seen only a few times. Any gene name here is a mouse gene name. The DNA ends 1 residue before the CDR3 does, and the rest of the CDR3 is filled in from the germline J gene.

The sample comprised gut tissue. This receptor was obtained from a female BALB/c mouse given C57BL/6 T cells with graft-versus-host disease after an allogeneic hematopoietic cell transplant. The chain joins TRBV5 to TRBJ2-5; D is unresolved. The CDR3 bases that were read are TGTGCCAGCAGCCAAGGGATTAACCAAGACACCCAGTAC. This gives the protein CASSQGINQDTQY. The complete CDR3 sequence is CASSQGINQDTQYF.